This T cell receptor beta chain appears in the sequencing data of a study of cytomegalovirus exposure and HLA in healthy donors (dated by TCRdb to the late 2010s). Study-level background: According to an earlier analysis of around 600 of the donors, some 170 million T cells yielded 117 million unique TCR beta sequences and less than 300 Gb of sequence data. An early release that covered some 640 HLA-typed donors contained approximately 300 gigabases of sequencing data and approximately 85 million unique TCR sequences. The genetic ancestry cluster associated with self-reported Caucasian donors included about four fifths of the approximately 400 genotyped donors. The study was designed to test whether signatures of past pathogen exposure could be identified by cataloging public T cell receptors. The T cell repertoires of about 700 subjects were profiled by immunosequencing and related to cytomegalovirus serostatus. In addition to the first cohort of several hundred subjects, a separate validation cohort of 120 different subjects was used. To predict cytomegalovirus infection status, the study brought together high-throughput TCR immunosequencing, statistical association of individual TCRs with disease status, and machine learning. In a later analysis, previously published TCR beta repertoires from about 640 donors were re-analyzed and high-resolution HLA genotyping was added so that TCR occurrence patterns could be studied. The later analysis used no new phenotypic data to find candidate immune exposures, relying instead on TCR beta sequences and their occurrence across donors. An earlier analysis of around 540 of the donors applied high-throughput TCR beta sequencing to assess whether each TCR beta V gene segment acted as functional or pseudogenic. Alongside the repertoire data, information on donor age, sex, ethnicity and CMV serostatus was compiled. A later genetic analysis took genome-wide SNP genotypes for about 65% of the 666 donors and used that subset as a discovery cohort. All discovery cohort repertoires had been generated on a single sequencing platform. Both class I and class II loci were covered by HLA typing, at four-digit resolution. The number of donors typed differed by locus, with about 629-640 for A, B, C, DRB1 and DQB1, about 500 for DQA1, 600 to 610 for DPA1, and some 450 for DPB1. A handful of DR-DQ haplotypes were handled as single units for association and clustering because linkage in the cohort was strong. Among 398 genotyped donors of the cohort, an average of around 240,000 unique TCR beta nucleotide sequences was sequenced per donor, of which about 20% were non-productive. Overall study outcomes, separate from this receptor: According to a later analysis, TCR association rates differed among HLA loci, with DRB1 alleles showing the most associated TCRs and HLA-C alleles showing the fewest. Compared with the approximately 670-donor mean, donors in an Asian-associated ancestry cluster had fewer N-insertions in productive TCRs, according to a later genetic analysis. Assigning TCR associations to individual alleles was difficult when HLA alleles, especially DR and DQ, strongly co-occurred. Because the 87-base-pair reads could not distinguish some IMGT-functional V segments, including TRBV6-2 and TRBV6-3, those segments were excluded. Roughly uniform sequencing depth across donors was assumed in presence/absence analyses, although this assumption may not hold. In a later analysis, several top co-occurrence clusters were reported to appear linked to parvovirus B19, influenza, CMV and Epstein-Barr virus. An association between a missense DCLRE1C variant and V-gene and J-gene trimming of TCR beta chains was found in a later genetic analysis and replicated in an independent cohort. Linkage disequilibrium might explain the correlated functional status among segregating V segments, but an unknown experimental factor could not be excluded. HLA typing was unavailable for some donors at each locus, so association tests used only the typed subset. In both the original and validation cohorts, the classifier was reported to diagnose cytomegalovirus status with high specificity and sensitivity. In the study, around 160 TCR beta chains were listed as associated with cytomegalovirus. The only immune exposure information available for the cohort was CMV serostatus. A later analysis found that most CMV-associated TCR beta chains appeared HLA-restricted, with HLA associations seemingly driven largely by CMV exposure. A further reported finding was that TCR beta sequences accurately predicted the HLA-A and HLA-B alleles for most subjects in the first cohort. The sequencing pipeline was judged likely to have produced a cluster of highly shared sequence variants as a technical artifact. Most TCR sequences were observed very rarely across donors, whereas some public TCRs were present in many individuals. An earlier analysis of some 560 of the donors showed that most TCR beta V segments appeared in productive rearrangements either about 87% or about 30% of the time, which broadly matched IMGT annotations. This cohort had only TCR beta chains sequenced, and the lack of alpha or paired-chain data limited which features could be detected. Around 16 rarely observed V segments, including chromosome 9 orphons, were excluded from the earlier analysis of just under 600 of the donors because counts were too low. A later analysis associated about 17,000 TCR beta sequences with specific HLA alleles at a false discovery rate of 0.05. The authors suggested that the approach could potentially be generalized to other disease states and immunological phenotypes. Three of the identified cytomegalovirus-associated TCR beta chains were confirmed in vitro to be specific for cytomegalovirus antigens. Compared with equally common non-associated chains, HLA-associated TCR beta chains in a later analysis were more clonally expanded and had lower generation probabilities.

The method was the immunoSEQ multiplex PCR assay. For the multiplex PCR, a mixture combining 60 forward primers for TCR Vbeta segments and 13 reverse primers for TCR Jbeta segments was used. The CDR3 region of rearranged TCR beta genes was amplified from genomic DNA by a multiplex PCR assay. The amplified TCR beta libraries were sequenced on the Illumina HiSeq System as 87-base-pair reads. The original pipeline was this. A later analysis tallied 80 million to 95 million unique TCR beta chains across the 700 or so repertoires, and around 12 million of those chains were shared by two or more donors. Raw reads were error-corrected and collapsed into unique sequences with a nearest-neighbor algorithm that merged closely related sequences to remove PCR and sequencing errors. CDR3 sequences were aligned to IMGT reference sequences to assign V, D and J gene segments. Each retained sequence needed at least a six-nucleotide match to both a V gene segment and a J gene segment. Rearrangements were classified as productive when the CDR3 lacked stop codons and remained in frame with V and J, and all other rearrangements were classified as non-productive. Following IMGT convention, CDR3 was defined as the stretch from the second conserved V-encoded cysteine up to the conserved J-encoded phenylalanine. The earlier analysis of a few hundred of the donors excluded any sequence lacking an unambiguous match to a single V gene segment. An earlier analysis of roughly 590 of the donors called V segments functional above 56.7% productive rearrangements and segregating when the between-donor standard deviation exceeded 5%. To diagnose cytomegalovirus status from the catalog of TCR beta chain sequences, a statistical classification framework was built. In a later analysis, V and J genes were assigned by comparing TCR nucleotide sequences against IMGT/GENE-DB human TR gene sequences. The TCRdist pipeline was used in a later analysis to assign CDR3 sequences and most-parsimonious VDJ recombination scenarios. In a later analysis, each TCR beta chain was defined by its CDR3 amino acid sequence together with its V-gene family, and reads without a unique V-gene family were excluded. As a way to deal with suspected cross-contamination and a sequencing artifact, a later analysis dropped 450 to 600 nucleotide sequences that were highly shared and had low generation probability. A later analysis calculated a clonal expansion index for each public chain from normalized within-repertoire ranks of inferred template counts. A later analysis computed generation probabilities with a VDJ recombination model fitted to out-of-frame rearrangements, and checked the results against IGoR. Hypergeometric tests were used in a later analysis to score TCR-TCR, TCR-HLA and TCR-CMV co-occurrence, with a repertoire-size bias correction applied to the TCR pairs. A later analysis estimated false discovery rates by permuting HLA or CMV assignments 20 times. A later analysis grouped co-occurring TCRs with DBSCAN, adding TCRdist sequence similarity when clustering within HLA-allele-positive subsets. Repertoires with fewer than 30,000 or more than 120,000 public chains were left out of co-occurrence clustering, as were five repertoires with anomalous nucleotide sharing. Not all clones reach the TCRdb copy of this immuneACCESS table, which keeps in-frame sequences only. Checked studies attribute under half of the gap to unresolved V genes and leave the rest unexplained. V and J calls and clone size are as listed in that table; D and trimming were resolved from the DNA. The sample data list about 170,000 clones, and 73% of these were observed just once. The top ten clonotypes cover 4.5% to 5.5% of the sample.

CDR1 SGHDN and CDR2 FVKESK were looked up in the germline V gene. V gives up 4 bases and J gives up 4 bases, and the segment between their germline ends measures 11 bases. The CDR3, from cysteine to phenylalanine, totals 13 residues. Only the CDR3 part of the read is kept: 39 bases, read in frame from the first base. The cohort consisted of hundreds of healthy bone marrow donors. Cohort members were all nominally healthy when sampled, although unrecorded immune exposures were likely present. The donor tested CMV seropositive, placing the donor among the approximately 310 seropositive members of the cohort. A peripheral blood sample was collected from each donor, and TCR beta sequencing was performed on peripheral blood mononuclear cells. Genomic DNA extraction from the blood cell samples was performed with the Qiagen DNeasy Blood Extraction Kit. In regard to this clone: What antigen it recognizes has not been identified. It has no much larger one-base neighbor in the sample; base qualities were not kept.

The sequenced material came from PBMCs. This TCR derives from a young woman in good health and CMV-seropositive. The sequence joins TRBV14 to TRBJ2-7, and possibly TRBD1, on 7 matching bases. The DNA is as follows: TGTGCCAGCAGCCGACAGGGAGGATACGAGCAGTACTTC. This codes for CASSRQGGYEQYF.